Given below is one TCR beta chain in context. Its target is unknown. The CDR3 runs 15 residues. Germline CDR1 reads SEHNR; CDR2 reads FQNEAQ (reference sequence). V lost 6 bases, J lost 0 bases, and 7 bases stayed unmatched. Unrecorded immune exposures were likely, despite nominal health at sampling. This sample is part of a study of cytomegalovirus exposure and HLA in healthy donors. Regarding the study as a whole: Cytomegalovirus-associated TCR beta chains were listed, numbering 150 to 200. By a later analysis, the bulk of CMV-associated TCR beta chains appeared HLA-restricted. Per a prior analysis, the majority of TCR beta V segments were productive roughly 87% or roughly 30% of the time.

PCR used 60 Vbeta primers and 13 Jbeta primers. Clones were sequenced by immunoSEQ multiplex PCR, and TCRdb holds only the in-frame ones, with some missing. This table holds some 62,000 clones, 87% found once. The chain joins TRBV7-9 to TRBJ1-1, with 7 bases matching TRBD1. This TCR was sampled from a young man in good health and CMV-seronegative. Sequencing was done on a sample of PBMCs. This CDR3 is CASRTEGQMNTEAFF. The CDR3 DNA reads TGTGCCAGCAGGACCGAGGGACAGATGAACACTGAAGCTTTCTTT.